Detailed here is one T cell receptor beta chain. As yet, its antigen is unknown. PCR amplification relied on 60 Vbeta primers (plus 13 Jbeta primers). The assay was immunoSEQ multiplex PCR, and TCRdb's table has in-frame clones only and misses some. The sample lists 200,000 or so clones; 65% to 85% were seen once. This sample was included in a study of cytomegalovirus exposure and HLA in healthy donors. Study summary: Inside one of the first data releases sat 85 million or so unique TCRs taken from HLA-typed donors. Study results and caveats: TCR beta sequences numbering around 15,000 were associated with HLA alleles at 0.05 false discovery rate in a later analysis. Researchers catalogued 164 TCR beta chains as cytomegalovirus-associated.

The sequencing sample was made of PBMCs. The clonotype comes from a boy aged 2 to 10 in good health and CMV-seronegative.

Written as DNA, the CDR3 is TGCGCCAGCAGCTTGCTCGACACTAGACAAGAGACCCAGTACTTC. This translates into CASSLLDTRQETQYF. V gene TRBV5-1 combines with J gene TRBJ2-5, with TRBD2 as a possible D gene (5 bases). The CDR3 runs 15 residues. From germline, CDR1 is SGHRS and CDR2 YFSETQ. Deletions cut 1 base from V and 2 bases from J, with 12 bases between.